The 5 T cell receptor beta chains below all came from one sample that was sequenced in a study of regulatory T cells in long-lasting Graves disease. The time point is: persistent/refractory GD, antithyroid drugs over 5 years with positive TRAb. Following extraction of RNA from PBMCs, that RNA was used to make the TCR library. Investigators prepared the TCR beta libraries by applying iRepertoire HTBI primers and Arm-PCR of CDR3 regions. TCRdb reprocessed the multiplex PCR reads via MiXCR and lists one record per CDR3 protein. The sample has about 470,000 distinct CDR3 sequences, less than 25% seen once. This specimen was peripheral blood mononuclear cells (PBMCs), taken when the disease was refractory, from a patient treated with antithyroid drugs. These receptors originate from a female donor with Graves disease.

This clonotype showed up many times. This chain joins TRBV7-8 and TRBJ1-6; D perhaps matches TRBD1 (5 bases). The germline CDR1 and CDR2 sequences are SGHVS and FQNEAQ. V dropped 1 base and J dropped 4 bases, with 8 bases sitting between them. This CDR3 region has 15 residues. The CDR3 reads CASSLVGTYNSPLHF. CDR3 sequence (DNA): TGTGCCAGCAGCTTAGTCGGGACTTATAATTCACCCCTCCACTTT.

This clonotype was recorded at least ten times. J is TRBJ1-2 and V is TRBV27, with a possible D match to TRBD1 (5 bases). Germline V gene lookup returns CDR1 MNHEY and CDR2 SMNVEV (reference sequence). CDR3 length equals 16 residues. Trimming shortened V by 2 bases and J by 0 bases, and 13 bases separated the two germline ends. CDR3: CASSLIGTGPNYGYTF. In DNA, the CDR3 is TGTGCCAGCAGTTTAATAGGGACGGGACCTAACTATGGCTACACCTTC.

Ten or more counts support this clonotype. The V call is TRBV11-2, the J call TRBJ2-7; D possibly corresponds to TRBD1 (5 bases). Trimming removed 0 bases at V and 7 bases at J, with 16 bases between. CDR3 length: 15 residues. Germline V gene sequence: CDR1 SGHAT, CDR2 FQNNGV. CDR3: CASSLDRTTPSEQYF. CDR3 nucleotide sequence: TGTGCCAGCAGCTTAGACAGGACAACCCCTAGTGAGCAGTACTTC.

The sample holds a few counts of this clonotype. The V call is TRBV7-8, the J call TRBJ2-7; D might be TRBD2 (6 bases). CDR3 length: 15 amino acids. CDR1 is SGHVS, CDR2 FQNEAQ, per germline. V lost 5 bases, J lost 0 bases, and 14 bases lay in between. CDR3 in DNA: TGTGCCAGCAGCGAAGTGGGACTCAGCTCCTACGAGCAGTACTTC. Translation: CASSEVGLSSYEQYF.

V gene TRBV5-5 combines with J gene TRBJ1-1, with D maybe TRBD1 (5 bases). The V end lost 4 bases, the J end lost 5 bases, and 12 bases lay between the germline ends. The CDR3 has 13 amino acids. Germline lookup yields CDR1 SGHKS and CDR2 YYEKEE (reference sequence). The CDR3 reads CASSTGTRTEAFF. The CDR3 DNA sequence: TGTGCCAGCAGCACCGGGACTAGGACTGAAGCTTTCTTT.